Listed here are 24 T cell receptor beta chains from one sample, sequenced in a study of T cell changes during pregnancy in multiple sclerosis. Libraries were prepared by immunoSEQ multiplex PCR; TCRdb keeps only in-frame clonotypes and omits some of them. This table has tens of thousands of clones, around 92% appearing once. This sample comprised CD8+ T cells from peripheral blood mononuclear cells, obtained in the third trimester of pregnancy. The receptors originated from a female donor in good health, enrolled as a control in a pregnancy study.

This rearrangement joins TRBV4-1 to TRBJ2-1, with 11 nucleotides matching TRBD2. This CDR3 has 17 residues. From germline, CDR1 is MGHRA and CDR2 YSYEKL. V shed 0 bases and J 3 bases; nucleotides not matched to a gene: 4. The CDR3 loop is CASSQDLAGGYYNEQFF. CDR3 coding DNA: TGCGCCAGCAGCCAAGACCTAGCGGGGGGTTACTACAATGAGCAGTTCTTC.

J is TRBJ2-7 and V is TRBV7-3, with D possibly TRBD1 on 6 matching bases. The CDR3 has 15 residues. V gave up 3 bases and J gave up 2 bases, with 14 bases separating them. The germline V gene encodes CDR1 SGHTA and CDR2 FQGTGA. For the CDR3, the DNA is TGTGCCAGCAGCTTCGACAGGCTCCCACCCTACGAGCAGTACTTC. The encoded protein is CASSFDRLPPYEQYF.

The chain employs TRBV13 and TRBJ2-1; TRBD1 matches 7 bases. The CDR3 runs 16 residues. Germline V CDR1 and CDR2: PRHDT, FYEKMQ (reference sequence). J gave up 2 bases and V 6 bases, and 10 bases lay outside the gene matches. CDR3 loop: CASSWPGQQAYNEQFF. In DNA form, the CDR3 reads TGTGCCAGCAGTTGGCCGGGACAGCAGGCCTACAATGAGCAGTTCTTC.

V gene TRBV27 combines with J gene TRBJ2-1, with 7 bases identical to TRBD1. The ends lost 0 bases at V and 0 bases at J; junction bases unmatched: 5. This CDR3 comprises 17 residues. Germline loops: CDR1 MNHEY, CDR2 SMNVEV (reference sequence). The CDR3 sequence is CASSLSQGPGSYNEQFF. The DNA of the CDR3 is TGTGCCAGCAGTTTATCACAGGGGCCCGGCTCCTACAATGAGCAGTTCTTC.

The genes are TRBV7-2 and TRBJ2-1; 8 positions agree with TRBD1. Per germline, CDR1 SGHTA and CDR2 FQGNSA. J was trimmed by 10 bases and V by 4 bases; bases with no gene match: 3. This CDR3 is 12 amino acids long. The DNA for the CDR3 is TGTGCCAGCAGCTCAAGGACAGGGGAGCAGTTCTTC. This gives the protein CASSSRTGEQFF.

The CDR3 here is CASTDRGTEAFF. The CDR3 DNA reads as TGTGCCAGCACCGACAGGGGGACTGAAGCTTTCTTT. The chain couples TRBV7-9 to TRBJ1-1; TRBD1 agrees at 9 bases. The CDR3 is made up of 12 amino acids. Germline V gives CDR1 SEHNR, CDR2 FQNEAQ (reference sequence). The V and J ends lost 7 bases and 5 bases, in that order; junction bases with no gene match: 2.

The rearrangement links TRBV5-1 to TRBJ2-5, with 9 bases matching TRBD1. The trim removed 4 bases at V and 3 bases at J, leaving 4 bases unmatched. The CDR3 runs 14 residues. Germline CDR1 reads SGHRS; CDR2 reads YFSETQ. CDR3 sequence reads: CASSMDRGKETQYF. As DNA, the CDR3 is TGCGCCAGCAGCATGGACAGGGGAAAAGAGACCCAGTACTTC.

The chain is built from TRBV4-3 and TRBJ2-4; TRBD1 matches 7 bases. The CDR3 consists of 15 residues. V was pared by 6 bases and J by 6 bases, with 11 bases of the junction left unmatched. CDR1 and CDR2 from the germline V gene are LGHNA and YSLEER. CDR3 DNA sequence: TGCGCCAGCAGTAAAAGACAGGGTGAGGGAAACATTCAGTACTTC. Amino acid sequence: CASSKRQGEGNIQYF.

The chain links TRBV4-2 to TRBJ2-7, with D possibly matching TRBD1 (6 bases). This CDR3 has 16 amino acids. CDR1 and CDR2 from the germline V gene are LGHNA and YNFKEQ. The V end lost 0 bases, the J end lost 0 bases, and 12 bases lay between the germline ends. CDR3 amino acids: CASSQDLGTHSYEQYF. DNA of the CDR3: TGTGCCAGCAGCCAAGATCTCGGGACACACTCCTACGAGCAGTACTTC.

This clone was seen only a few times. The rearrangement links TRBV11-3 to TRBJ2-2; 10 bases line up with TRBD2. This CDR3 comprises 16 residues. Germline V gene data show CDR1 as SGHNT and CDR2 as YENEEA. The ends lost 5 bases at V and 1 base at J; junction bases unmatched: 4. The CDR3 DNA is TGTGCCAGCAGCCAGTTAGCGGGGGGGAACACCGGGGAGCTGTTTTTT. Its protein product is CASSQLAGGNTGELFF.

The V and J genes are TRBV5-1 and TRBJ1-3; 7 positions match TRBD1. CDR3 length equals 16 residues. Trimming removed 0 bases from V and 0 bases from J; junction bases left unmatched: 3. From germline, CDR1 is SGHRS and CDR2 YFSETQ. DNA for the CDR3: TGCGCCAGCAGCTTGGAAGCAGGGGGCTCTGGAAACACCATATATTTT. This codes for CASSLEAGGSGNTIYF.

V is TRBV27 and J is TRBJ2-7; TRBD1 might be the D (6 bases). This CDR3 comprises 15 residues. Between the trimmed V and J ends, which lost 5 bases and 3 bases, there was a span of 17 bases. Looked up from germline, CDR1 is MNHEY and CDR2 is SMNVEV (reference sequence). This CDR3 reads CASSLTLDRYYEQYF. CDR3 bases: TGTGCCAGCAGTCTTACTTTAGACAGGTACTACGAGCAGTACTTC.

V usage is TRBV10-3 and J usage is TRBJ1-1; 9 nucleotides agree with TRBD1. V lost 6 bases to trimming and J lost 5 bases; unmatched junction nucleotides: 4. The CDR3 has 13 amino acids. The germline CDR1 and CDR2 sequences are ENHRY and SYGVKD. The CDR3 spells CAIRTGGRTEAFF. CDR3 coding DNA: TGTGCCATCAGGACAGGGGGTAGGACTGAAGCTTTCTTT.

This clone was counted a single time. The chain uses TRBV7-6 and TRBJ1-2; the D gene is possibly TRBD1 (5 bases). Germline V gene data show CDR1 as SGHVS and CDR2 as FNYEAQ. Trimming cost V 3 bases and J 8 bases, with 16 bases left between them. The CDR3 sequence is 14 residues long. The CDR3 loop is CASSFTGGVGGYTF. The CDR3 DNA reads TGTGCCAGCAGCTTTACAGGTGGGGTCGGCGGCTACACCTTC.

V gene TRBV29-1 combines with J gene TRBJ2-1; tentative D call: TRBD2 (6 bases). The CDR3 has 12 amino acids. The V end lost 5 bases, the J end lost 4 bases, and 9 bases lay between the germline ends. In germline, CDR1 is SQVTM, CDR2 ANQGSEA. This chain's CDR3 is CSVPRGYNEQFF. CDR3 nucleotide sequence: TGCAGCGTTCCCCGGGGGTACAATGAGCAGTTCTTC.

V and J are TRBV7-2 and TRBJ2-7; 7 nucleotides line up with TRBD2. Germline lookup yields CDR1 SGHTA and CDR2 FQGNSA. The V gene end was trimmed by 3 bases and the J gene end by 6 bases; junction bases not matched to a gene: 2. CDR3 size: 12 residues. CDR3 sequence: CASSFPGGEQYF. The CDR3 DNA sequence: TGTGCCAGCAGCTTTCCGGGGGGCGAGCAGTACTTC.

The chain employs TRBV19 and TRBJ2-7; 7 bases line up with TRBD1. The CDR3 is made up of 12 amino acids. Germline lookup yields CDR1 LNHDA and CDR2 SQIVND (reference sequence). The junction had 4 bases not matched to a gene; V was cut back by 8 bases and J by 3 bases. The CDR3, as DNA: TGTGCCAGTTCCGGGACAGACTACGAGCAGTACTTC. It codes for CASSGTDYEQYF.

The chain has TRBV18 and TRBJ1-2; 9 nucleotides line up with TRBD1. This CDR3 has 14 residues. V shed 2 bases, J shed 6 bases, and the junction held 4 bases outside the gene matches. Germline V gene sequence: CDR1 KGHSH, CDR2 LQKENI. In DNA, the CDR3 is TGTGCCAGCTCACCAAGGGGGGACAGGGATGGCTACACCTTC. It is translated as CASSPRGDRDGYTF. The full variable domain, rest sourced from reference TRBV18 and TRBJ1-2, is NAGVMQNPRHLVRRRGQEARLRCSPMKGHSHVYWYRQLPEEGLKFMVYLQKENIIDESGMPKERFSAEFPKEGPSILRIQQVVRGDSAAYFCASSPRGDRDGYTFGSGTRLTVV.

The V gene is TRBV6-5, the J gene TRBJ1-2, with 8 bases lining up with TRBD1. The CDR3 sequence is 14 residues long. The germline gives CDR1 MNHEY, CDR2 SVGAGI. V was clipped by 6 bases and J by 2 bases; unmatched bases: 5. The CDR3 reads CASSLGQGNYGYTF. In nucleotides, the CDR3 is TGTGCCAGCAGCCTAGGACAGGGAAACTATGGCTACACCTTC.

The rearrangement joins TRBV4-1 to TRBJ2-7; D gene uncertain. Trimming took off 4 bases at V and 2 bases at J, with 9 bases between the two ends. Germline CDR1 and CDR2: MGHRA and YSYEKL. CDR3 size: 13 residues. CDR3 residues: CASSPVDTYEQYF. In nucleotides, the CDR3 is TGCGCCAGCAGCCCTGTAGACACCTACGAGCAGTACTTC.

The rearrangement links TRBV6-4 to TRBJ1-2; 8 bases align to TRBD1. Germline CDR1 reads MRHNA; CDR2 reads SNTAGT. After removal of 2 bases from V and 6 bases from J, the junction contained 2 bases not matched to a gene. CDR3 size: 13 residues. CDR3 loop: CASSDRTGNGYTF. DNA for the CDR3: TGTGCCAGCAGTGACCGGACAGGGAATGGCTACACCTTC.

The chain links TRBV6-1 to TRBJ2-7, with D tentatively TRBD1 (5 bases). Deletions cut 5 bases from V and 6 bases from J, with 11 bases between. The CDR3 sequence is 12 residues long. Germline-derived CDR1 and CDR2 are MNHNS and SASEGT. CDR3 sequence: CASSYTGSEQYF. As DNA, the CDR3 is TGTGCCAGCAGTTATACAGGTTCCGAGCAGTACTTC.

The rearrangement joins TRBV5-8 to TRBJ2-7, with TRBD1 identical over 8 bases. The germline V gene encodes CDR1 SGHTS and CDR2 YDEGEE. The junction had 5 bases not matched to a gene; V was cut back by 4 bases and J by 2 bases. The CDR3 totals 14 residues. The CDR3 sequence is CASSKTGQAYEQYF. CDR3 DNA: TGTGCCAGCAGCAAGACGGGACAGGCCTACGAGCAGTACTTC.

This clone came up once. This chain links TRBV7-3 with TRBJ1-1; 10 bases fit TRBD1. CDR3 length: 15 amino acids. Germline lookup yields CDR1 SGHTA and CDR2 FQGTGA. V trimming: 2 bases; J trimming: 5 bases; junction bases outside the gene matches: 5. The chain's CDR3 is CASSLLGTGVTEAFF. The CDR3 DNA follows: TGTGCCAGCAGCTTACTAGGGACAGGGGTTACTGAAGCTTTCTTT. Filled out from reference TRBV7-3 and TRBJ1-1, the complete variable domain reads GAGVSQTPSNKVTEKGKYVELRCDPISGHTALYWYRQSLGQGPEFLIYFQGTGAADDSGLPNDRFFAVRPEGSVSTLKIQRTERGDSAVYLCASSLLGTGVTEAFFGQGTRLTVV.